This TCR beta chain was observed in a study of CD8+ T cells in alopecia areata. Study-wide results and caveats: Lesional tissue from the scalp (especially in alopecia totalis/universalis) showed higher clonality than normal scalp. On tofacitinib, scalp and blood still held many of the expanded lesional clones.

The treatment was: oral pan-JAK inhibitor, 5-10 mg twice daily. V gave up 0 bases and J gave up 0 bases, with 12 bases separating them. This CDR3 is 16 amino acids long. CDR1 is SGHRS, CDR2 YFSETQ, per germline. The authors extracted RNA and reverse transcribed it into cDNA as the sequencing template. TCRdb's copy holds only in-frame clones and misses some; the assay was immunoSEQ multiplex PCR. The top ten clones hold 1.6% of a sample with some 220,000 clones, 50% to 60% of them seen once. A note on this clone: As yet, its antigen is unknown. The same CDR3 also results from other DNA sequences found in this sample.

The gene calls are TRBV5-1 and TRBJ1-1; no reliable D call. The origin of this receptor is a human donor with alopecia areata. The material sequenced was CD4+ T cells sorted from blood, taken at week 4, from a patient treated with tofacitinib. The CDR3 DNA sequence: TGCGCCAGCAGCTTGGAAGGAGATCGAATGAACACTGAAGCTTTCTTT. It yields the protein CASSLEGDRMNTEAFF.